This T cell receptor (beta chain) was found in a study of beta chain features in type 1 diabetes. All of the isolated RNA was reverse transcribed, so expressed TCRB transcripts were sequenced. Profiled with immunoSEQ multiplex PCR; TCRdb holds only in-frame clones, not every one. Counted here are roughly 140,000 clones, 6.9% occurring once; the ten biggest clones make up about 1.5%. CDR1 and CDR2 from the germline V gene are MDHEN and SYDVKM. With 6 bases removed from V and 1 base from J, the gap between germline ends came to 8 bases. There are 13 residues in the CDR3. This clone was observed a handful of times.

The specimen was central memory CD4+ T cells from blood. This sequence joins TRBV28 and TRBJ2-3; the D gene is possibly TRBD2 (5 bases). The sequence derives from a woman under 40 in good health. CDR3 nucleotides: TGTGCCAGCAGGTTTAGCGGCACAGATACGCAGTATTTT. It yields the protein CASRFSGTDTQYF.